One and the same sample provided the 26 T cell receptor beta chains below, sequenced in a study of blood T cell repertoires in COVID-19. The repertoire was sequenced with immunoSEQ multiplex PCR; TCRdb's copy has only in-frame clones and lacks some. Here the sample spans roughly 700,000 clones, around 90% being singletons. The sample was peripheral blood. The receptors stem from a woman between 18 and 29 years old with acute or convalescent COVID-19.

This clone has a single count. The chain carries TRBV7-3 and TRBJ2-1; D may be TRBD1 (6 bases). CDR1 is SGHTA, CDR2 FQGTGA, per germline. Trimming cost V 3 bases and J 4 bases, with 13 bases left between them. This CDR3 spans 15 amino acids. This CDR3 is CASSFDVGTYNEQFF. The CDR3 bases are TGTGCCAGCAGCTTTGATGTGGGGACATACAATGAGCAGTTCTTC.

The rearrangement uses TRBV9 and TRBJ2-7; no reliable D call. The CDR3 length is 14 residues. From germline, CDR1 is SGDLS and CDR2 YYNGEE. Trimming shortened V by 0 bases and J by 4 bases, and 11 bases separated the two germline ends. The CDR3 DNA reads as TGTGCCAGCAGCGTAGAGTACGGTACTTACGAGCAGTACTTC. Its protein is CASSVEYGTYEQYF.

V gene TRBV2 combines with J gene TRBJ1-4; TRBD1 matches at 7 bases. This CDR3 comprises 15 residues. V lost 7 bases, J lost 0 bases, and 5 bases stayed unmatched. Germline CDR1 reads SNHLY; CDR2 reads FYNNEI. CDR3 residues: CASKGDRTTNEKLFF. CDR3 coding DNA: TGTGCCAGCAAGGGGGACAGAACAACTAATGAAAAACTGTTTTTT.

This chain connects TRBV6-5 to TRBJ1-5, with D possibly matching TRBD1 (5 bases). Trimming pared 8 bases from V and 6 bases from J, leaving 11 bases between. The length of the CDR3 is 12 residues. Germline-derived CDR1 and CDR2 are MNHEY and SVGAGI. In DNA, the CDR3 is TGTGCCAGCGGGCGGGGGACTCAGCCCCAGCATTTT. It translates to CASGRGTQPQHF.

This chain uses TRBV6-6 with TRBJ1-5, with unresolved D. CDR1 is MNHNY, CDR2 SVGAGI, per germline (reference sequence). The CDR3 runs to 11 residues. Trimming took off 9 bases at V and 4 bases at J, with 7 bases between the two ends. CDR3 DNA sequence: TGTGCCAGAATAATTAATCAGCCCCAGCATTTT. Protein product: CARIINQPQHF.

In nucleotides, the CDR3 is TGTGCCAGCAGCTTGGCTGGGAGCCGCCCCAATCAGCCCCAGCATTTT. It specifies CASSLAGSRPNQPQHF. The rearrangement uses TRBV5-8 and TRBJ1-5; D gene unclear. V lost 0 bases and J lost 3, with 13 bases in between. CDR1 is SGHTS, CDR2 YDEGEE, per germline. The CDR3 contains 16 residues.

The genes are TRBV2 and TRBJ1-1; TRBD1 agrees at 8 bases. J was trimmed by 7 bases and V by 8 bases; bases with no gene match: 18. CDR3 size: 16 residues. The germline gives CDR1 SNHLY, CDR2 FYNNEI. The CDR3 sequence is CASQWDRSPEFSEAFF. For the CDR3, the DNA is TGTGCCAGCCAATGGGACAGGAGCCCCGAGTTCAGTGAAGCTTTCTTT.

The sample holds one count of this clone. Additional DNA sequences in this sample encode the identical CDR3. J is TRBJ1-3 and V is TRBV19; D remains ambiguous. Trimming left V 4 bases short and J 0 bases short, with 7 bases between. The CDR3 totals 14 residues. CDR1 is LNHDA, CDR2 SQIVND, per germline (reference sequence). CDR3 residues: CASSTENSGNTIYF. The CDR3 DNA is TGTGCCAGTAGTACGGAGAACTCTGGAAACACCATATATTTT.

This clone was counted once. V usage is TRBV7-9 and J usage is TRBJ1-2; tentatively, D is TRBD1 (5 bases). The V gene lost 3 bases and the J gene lost 5 bases, with 16 bases spanning the gap. The CDR3 is 15 residues long. Looked up from germline, CDR1 is SEHNR and CDR2 is FQNEAQ (reference sequence). This CDR3 is CASSFPILTAYGYTF. CDR3 coding DNA: TGTGCCAGCAGCTTCCCAATTCTGACAGCTTATGGCTACACCTTC.

The J gene is TRBJ2-6, the V gene TRBV19; 7 nucleotides agree with TRBD2. J lost 2 bases, V lost 8 bases, and 21 bases had no gene match. Germline loops: CDR1 LNHDA, CDR2 SQIVND (reference sequence). This CDR3 has 20 residues. The CDR3 loop reads CASGLPGGSVVGPGANVLTF. The CDR3 DNA is TGTGCCAGTGGCCTGCCGGGAGGCTCTGTCGTGGGGCCTGGGGCCAACGTCCTGACTTTC.

This clone was seen a few times. The chain joins TRBV20-1 to TRBJ1-2; possibly TRBD1 for D (5 bases). The V and J ends lost 6 bases and 8 bases respectively, with 13 bases between them. Per the germline V gene, CDR1 is DFQATT and CDR2 is SNEGSKA (reference sequence). The CDR3 spans 11 residues. Written as DNA, the CDR3 is TGCAGTGCAGGGGTAAGGGGAGGCTACACCTTC. It is translated as CSAGVRGGYTF.

This chain links TRBV6-1 with TRBJ1-6; TRBD1 might be the D (5 bases). V lost 1 base and J 7 bases, leaving 8 bases between the germline ends. The germline CDR1 and CDR2 sequences are MNHNS and SASEGT. The CDR3 extends over 14 amino acids. The CDR3 loop reads CASSEGGGNSPLHF. In nucleotides, the CDR3 is TGTGCCAGCAGTGAAGGGGGGGGGAATTCACCCCTCCACTTT.

This clone was observed a single time. The chain has TRBV27 and TRBJ1-6; 9 nucleotides match TRBD1. After removal of 7 bases from V and 4 bases from J, the junction contained 23 bases not matched to a gene. Germline loops: CDR1 MNHEY, CDR2 SMNVEV (reference sequence). CDR3 length: 21 amino acids. In nucleotides, the CDR3 is TGTGCCAGCACCCACGCCCCCCACGGGGACAGGGATATTGGGTATAATTCACCCCTCCACTTT. Its translation is CASTHAPHGDRDIGYNSPLHF.

The V call is TRBV5-8, the J call TRBJ1-2; 10 positions agree with TRBD1. Losses at the gene ends were 4 bases for V and 3 bases for J; bases not matched to a gene: 3. Germline-derived CDR1 and CDR2 are SGHTS and YDEGEE. The CDR3 is made up of 14 amino acids. The DNA of the CDR3 is TGTGCCAGCAGCCAGGACAGGGGGTACTATGGCTACACCTTC. Translating it yields CASSQDRGYYGYTF.

The V call is TRBV4-2, the J call TRBJ2-7; D may be TRBD1 (6 bases). Germline V gene data show CDR1 as LGHNA and CDR2 as YNFKEQ. The CDR3 runs 14 residues. Trimming pared 8 bases from V and 0 bases from J, leaving 14 bases between. As DNA, the CDR3 is TGTGCCAGCGCTAAGACAGGAAACTCCTACGAGCAGTACTTC. Translated, it gives CASAKTGNSYEQYF.

This clone was seen just once. This rearrangement joins TRBV12-3 or TRBV12-4 to TRBJ1-1, with a weak D call TRBD1 (6 bases). V was pared by 5 bases and J by 9 bases, with 13 bases between. CDR3 length: 12 amino acids. DNA for the CDR3: TGTGCCAGCAGTGTAGGACAGAGTAAAGCTTTCTTT. Its translation: CASSVGQSKAFF.

The rearrangement joins TRBV18 to TRBJ2-4, with 9 bases matching TRBD1. CDR1 is KGHSH, CDR2 LQKENI, per germline. The CDR3 spans 15 residues. V shed 2 bases and J 1 base; nucleotides not matched to a gene: 0. The CDR3 coding sequence is TGTGCCAGCTCACCAGGGACAGGGGCCAAAAACATTCAGTACTTC. Translation gives CASSPGTGAKNIQYF.

This chain uses TRBV5-4 with TRBJ2-7, with 7 bases lining up with TRBD1. With V trimmed by 0 bases and J by 5 bases, 5 bases remained unmatched. Germline CDR1 is SGHNT and CDR2 is YYREEE (reference sequence). The CDR3 runs 14 residues. The CDR3 DNA is TGTGCCAGCAGCTTGGGACAGGGATATAACGAGCAGTACTTC. It is translated as CASSLGQGYNEQYF.

The genes are TRBV28 and TRBJ1-4; D not resolved. Germline V gene data show CDR1 as MDHEN and CDR2 as SYDVKM. The CDR3 runs 14 residues. V lost 8 bases to trimming and J lost 6 bases, with 16 bases between them. The CDR3 coding sequence is TGTGCCAGCCATACCGCCAGGTGGGATGAAAAACTGTTTTTT. Amino acids: CASHTARWDEKLFF.

The V call is TRBV10-3, the J call TRBJ1-1; no clear D gene. The V end was cut by 3 bases, the J end by 7 bases, with 12 bases between. Per germline, CDR1 ENHRY and CDR2 SYGVKD. The CDR3 consists of 13 residues. CDR3 sequence: CAISDSRGYEAFF. The CDR3 DNA reads TGTGCCATCAGTGACAGCCGGGGTTATGAAGCTTTCTTT.

In the case of this clone: Within the sample, other DNA sequences also encode this same CDR3. The chain joins TRBV2 to TRBJ2-7; D uncertain. The V and J ends lost 6 bases and 1 base respectively, with 4 bases between them. Germline V gene sequence: CDR1 SNHLY, CDR2 FYNNEI. This CDR3 region has 11 residues. In DNA, the CDR3 is TGTGCCAGCAGCGTTTCCTACGAGCAGTACTTC. Protein product: CASSVSYEQYF.

This sequence joins TRBV18 and TRBJ2-3; 10 bases match TRBD2. With V trimmed by 3 bases and J by 0 bases, 15 bases remained unmatched. Germline values: CDR1 KGHSH, CDR2 LQKENI. This CDR3 spans 20 amino acids. In nucleotides, the CDR3 is TGTGCCAGCTCACCGGTGGTAACGAGCGGGGGGGCCTCTAGCACAGATACGCAGTATTTT. Translated, it gives CASSPVVTSGGASSTDTQYF.

The chain combines TRBV7-3 with TRBJ1-1, with a possible D match to TRBD1 (6 bases). CDR1 and CDR2 (germline): SGHTA, FQGTGA. The V end lost 0 bases, the J end lost 0 bases, and 14 bases lay between the germline ends. There are 17 residues in the CDR3. The CDR3 region is CASSLTSLGQLNTEAFF. The CDR3 DNA reads TGTGCCAGCAGCTTAACTTCCCTAGGACAGCTGAACACTGAAGCTTTCTTT. Full variable domain (missing parts from reference TRBV7-3 and TRBJ1-1): GAGVSQTPSNKVTEKGKYVELRCDPISGHTALYWYRQSLGQGPEFLIYFQGTGAADDSGLPNDRFFAVRPEGSVSTLKIQRTERGDSAVYLCASSLTSLGQLNTEAFFGQGTRLTVV.

The chain joins TRBV6-5 to TRBJ1-2, with a tentative D call TRBD1 (5 bases). Germline V lookup: CDR1 MNHEY, CDR2 SVGAGI. V dropped 8 bases and J dropped 3 bases, with 10 bases sitting between them. CDR3 length: 12 residues. CDR3: CASSGRDYGYTF. The DNA of the CDR3 is TGTGCCAGCTCGGGCAGGGACTATGGCTACACCTTC.

This chain connects TRBV7-8 to TRBJ2-2; tentatively, D is TRBD1 (6 bases). Trimming pared 6 bases from V and 5 bases from J, leaving 13 bases between. CDR1 and CDR2 from the germline V gene are SGHVS and FQNEAQ. The CDR3 runs 14 residues. In DNA form, the CDR3 reads TGTGCCAGCAGTGGGACACCCTATACCGGGGAGCTGTTTTTT. Translating it yields CASSGTPYTGELFF.

V is TRBV7-9 and J is TRBJ1-1; TRBD1 aligns across 7 bases. From germline, CDR1 is SEHNR and CDR2 FQNEAQ (reference sequence). Trimming removed 1 base from V and 4 bases from J; junction bases left unmatched: 12. There are 17 residues in the CDR3. CDR3 nucleotide sequence: TGTGCCAGCAGCTTAGGTGGGTCTAAGACAGGGACCACTGAAGCTTTCTTT. Its translation is CASSLGGSKTGTTEAFF.